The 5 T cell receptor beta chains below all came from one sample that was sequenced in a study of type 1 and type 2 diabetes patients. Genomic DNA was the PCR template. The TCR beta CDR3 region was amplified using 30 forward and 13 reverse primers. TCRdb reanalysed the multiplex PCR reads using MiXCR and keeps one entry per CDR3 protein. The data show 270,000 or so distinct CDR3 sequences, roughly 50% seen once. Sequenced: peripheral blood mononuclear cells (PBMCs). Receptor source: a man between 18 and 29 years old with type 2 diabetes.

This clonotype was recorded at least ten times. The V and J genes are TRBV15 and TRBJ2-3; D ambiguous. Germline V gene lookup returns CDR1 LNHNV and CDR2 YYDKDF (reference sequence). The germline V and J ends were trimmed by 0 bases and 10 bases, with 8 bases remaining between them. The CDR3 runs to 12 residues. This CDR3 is CATSREEMAQYF. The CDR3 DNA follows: TGTGCCACCAGCAGAGAGGAAATGGCGCAGTATTTT.

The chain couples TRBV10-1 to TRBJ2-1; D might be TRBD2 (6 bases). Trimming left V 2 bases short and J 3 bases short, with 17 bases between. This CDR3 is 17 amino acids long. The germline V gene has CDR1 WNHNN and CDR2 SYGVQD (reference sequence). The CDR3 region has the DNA TGCGCCAGCAGTGAGCGCGGGACGATCCCCCTCTACAATGAGCAGTTCTTC. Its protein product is CASSERGTIPLYNEQFF.

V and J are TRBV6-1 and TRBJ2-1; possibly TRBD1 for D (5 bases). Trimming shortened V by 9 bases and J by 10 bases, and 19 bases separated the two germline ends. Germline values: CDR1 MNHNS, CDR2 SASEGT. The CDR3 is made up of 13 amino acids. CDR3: CARYRRQSYEQFF. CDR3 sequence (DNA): TGTGCCAGATACCGGCGACAGTCCTACGAGCAGTTCTTC.

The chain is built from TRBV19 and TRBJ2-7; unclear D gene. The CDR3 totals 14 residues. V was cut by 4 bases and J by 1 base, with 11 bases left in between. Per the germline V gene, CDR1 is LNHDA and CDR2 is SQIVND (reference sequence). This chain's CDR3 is CASSRGSRSYEQYF. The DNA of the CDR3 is TGTGCCAGTAGTAGAGGATCCCGATCCTACGAGCAGTACTTC. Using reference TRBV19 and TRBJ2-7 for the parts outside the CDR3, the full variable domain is DGGITQSPKYLFRKEGQNVTLSCEQNLNHDAMYWYRQDPGQGLRLIYYSQIVNDFQKGDIAEGYSVSREKKESFPLTVTSAQKNPTAFYLCASSRGSRSYEQYFGPGTRLTVT.

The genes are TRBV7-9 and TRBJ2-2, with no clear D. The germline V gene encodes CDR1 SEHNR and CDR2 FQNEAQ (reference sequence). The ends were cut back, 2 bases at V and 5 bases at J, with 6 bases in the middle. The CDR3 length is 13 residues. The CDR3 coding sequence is TGTGCCAGCAGCTTATTTGGGACCGGGGAGCTGTTTTTT. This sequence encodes CASSLFGTGELFF. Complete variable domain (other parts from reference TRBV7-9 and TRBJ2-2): DTGVSQNPRHKITKRGQNVTFRCDPISEHNRLYWYRQTLGQGPEFLTYFQNEAQLEKSRLLSDRFSAERPKGSFSTLEIQRTEQGDSAMYLCASSLFGTGELFFGEGSRLTVL.